This T cell receptor (beta chain) was sequenced in a study of human T cells and chemical hapten exposure. As for the study in general: Per-sample TCR yield variation was attributed mainly to small pooled library volume differences.

Sample time point: healthy volunteer bleed at 6 weeks. Researchers extracted total RNA from unfractionated whole blood. As originally analysed: Samples held a median of 95,638 TCRs, range about 23,224–690,600. TCRdb reprocessed the RACE reads with MiXCR, giving one entry per CDR3 protein. The V and J calls were not made by the authors but by TCRdb's processing. The sample shows around 70,000 distinct CDR3 sequences, under 7.5% of them seen only once. This clonotype has just a few counts. V was trimmed by 5 bases and J by 13 bases, leaving 23 bases between them. Germline CDR1 is SGHVS and CDR2 is FQNEAQ. The CDR3 covers 15 residues.

This clonotype was obtained from a female donor in good health. Some clones in this sample may be carry-over from other donors' samples. The material sequenced was whole blood. The gene calls are TRBV7-8 and TRBJ2-2; unclear D gene. CDR3 protein: CASSTAPGPPFWLFF. The CDR3, as DNA: TGTGCCAGCAGCACTGCTCCGGGCCCCCCTTTTTGGCTGTTTTTT.